These 8 T cell receptor beta chains came from one sample sequenced in a study of cytomegalovirus exposure and HLA in healthy donors. Use of 60 Vbeta and 13 Jbeta primers characterized the PCR. Using immunoSEQ multiplex PCR, the repertoire was profiled, and TCRdb retains in-frame clones only, with some absent. The sample has 150,000 or so clones, around four fifths seen once. Sequenced sample: PBMCs. The receptors were gathered from a man aged 30 to 45 in good health and CMV-seropositive.

V is TRBV27 and J is TRBJ2-5; a weak D match, TRBD2 (7 bases). Germline V gene sequence: CDR1 MNHEY, CDR2 SMNVEV (reference sequence). CDR3 length equals 16 residues. V lost 3 bases and J lost 2, with 16 bases in between. Written as DNA, the CDR3 is TGTGCCAGCAGTTTGTGGGGCGGGGGCCCACAAGAGACCCAGTACTTC. It is translated as CASSLWGGGPQETQYF.

The V and J genes are TRBV5-1 and TRBJ2-5; 7 nucleotides align to TRBD1. The V gene end was trimmed by 4 bases and the J gene end by 3 bases; junction bases not matched to a gene: 6. Looked up from germline, CDR1 is SGHRS and CDR2 is YFSETQ. The CDR3 extends over 14 amino acids. The CDR3 loop is CASSAGTAKETQYF. DNA for the CDR3: TGCGCCAGCAGCGCCGGGACAGCTAAAGAGACCCAGTACTTC.

This clone was recorded a few times. V and J are TRBV28 and TRBJ2-7, with D possibly being TRBD2 (6 bases). V was pared by 11 bases and J by 7 bases, with 21 bases between. The CDR3 length is 13 residues. Germline CDR1 and CDR2: MDHEN and SYDVKM. CDR3 in DNA: TGTGCCTCTTACCGGGCCTCGGCGGGGGAGCAGTACTTC. Encoded protein: CASYRASAGEQYF.

This sequence joins TRBV6-6 and TRBJ2-3, with TRBD1 matching over 7 bases. This CDR3 has 15 amino acids. Germline loops: CDR1 MNHNY, CDR2 SVGAGI (reference sequence). Unmatched junction bases numbered 7, after V lost 6 bases and J lost 1 base. The CDR3 nucleotides read TGTGCCAGCAGCGACTTAACAGGGGGCACAGATACGCAGTATTTT. It specifies CASSDLTGGTDTQYF.

As DNA, the CDR3 is TGTGCCAGCAGCCTTCAGGACAGGGGCAATCAGCCCCAGCATTTT. Residues: CASSLQDRGNQPQHF. V and J are TRBV6-1 and TRBJ1-5, with 8 positions matching TRBD1. CDR3 size: 15 residues. Germline trimming cut 6 bases from V and 2 bases from J; bases unmatched to any gene: 6. Germline CDR1 and CDR2: MNHNS and SASEGT.

The chain employs TRBV7-9 and TRBJ1-5; 7 nucleotides match TRBD1. From germline, CDR1 is SEHNR and CDR2 FQNEAQ (reference sequence). Germline trimming cut 5 bases from V and 2 bases from J; bases unmatched to any gene: 18. This CDR3 has 19 amino acids. This CDR3 is CASSRVRTGEEEGNQPQHF. DNA of the CDR3: TGTGCCAGCAGCCGAGTTAGGACAGGAGAGGAGGAAGGCAATCAGCCCCAGCATTTT.

The rearrangement joins TRBV5-1 to TRBJ1-1; 9 nucleotides agree with TRBD1. Trimming took 4 bases from V and 0 from J; bases not matched to a gene: 4. The V gene's germline CDR1 is SGHRS and CDR2 YFSETQ. This CDR3 has 15 residues. The CDR3 coding sequence is TGCGCCAGCAGCCGGACAGGGGCCATGAACACTGAAGCTTTCTTT. This sequence encodes CASSRTGAMNTEAFF.

The chain uses TRBV9 and TRBJ1-1; no firm D call. The V end lost 4 bases, the J end lost 8 bases, and 21 bases lay between the germline ends. This CDR3 comprises 15 residues. Germline assignment: CDR1 SGDLS and CDR2 YYNGEE. This chain's CDR3 is CASSPDSLAAAEAFF. The CDR3 DNA reads TGTGCCAGCAGCCCAGACTCCTTAGCTGCGGCGGAAGCTTTCTTT.